The entry below gives a single T cell receptor beta chain sequence along with its context. Its antigen is unidentified. Antigen-specific CD4+ T cell clonotypes were called by their expansion after viral peptide-pool culture in ViraFEST. Scientists isolated CD4+ T cells after an approximately 11-day culture period ended. Two-dose BNT162b2 or mRNA-1273 vaccination was given to participants. Vaccinated participants had no history of SARS-CoV-2 infection and tested negative for nucleocapsid antibodies. This sample was included in a study of vaccination effects on CD4 cells after COVID-19. Clones were read by immunoSEQ multiplex PCR, and TCRdb kept only the in-frame ones, dropping some. The repertoire holds 30,000 to 40,000 clones, with roughly two thirds as singletons. The CDR3 length is 15 residues. Germline V lookup: CDR1 SGHNT, CDR2 YYREEE (reference sequence). The ends lost 1 base at V and 5 bases at J; junction bases unmatched: 5.

The specimen was CD4+ T cells from PBMCs cultured with HCoV-229E spike peptides, collected after COVID-19 vaccination. This chain uses TRBV5-4 with TRBJ2-5; 10 nucleotides match TRBD2. The TCR originated in a human donor who received a COVID-19 vaccine. The CDR3 loop reads CASSLPSGSKETQYF. In DNA form, the CDR3 reads TGTGCCAGCAGCTTGCCTAGCGGGAGTAAGGAGACCCAGTACTTC.